The 30 T cell receptor beta chains in this list originate from one sample, sequenced in a study of T cells after posttransplantation cyclophosphamide. Repertoires were generated with immunoSEQ multiplex PCR, while TCRdb's copy carries only in-frame clones and drops some. The sample yields tens of thousands of clones, without any singletons. The sequencing sample was made of PBMCs. These receptors were obtained from a man aged 40-50 years in good health, CMV-negative, and a related stem cell transplant donor.

This clone was seen only a few times. Here the CDR3 reads CASSEKPRDYGYTF. The CDR3 bases are TGTGCCAGCAGTGAAAAACCCAGGGACTATGGCTACACCTTC. The rearrangement links TRBV6-5 to TRBJ1-2, with a possible D match to TRBD1 (5 bases). Trimming shortened V by 5 bases and J by 3 bases, and 13 bases separated the two germline ends. This CDR3 contains 14 residues. Germline lookup yields CDR1 MNHEY and CDR2 SVGAGI.

This clone was counted at least ten times. The chain links TRBV9 to TRBJ2-5, with D possibly matching TRBD1 (6 bases). The CDR3 is made up of 15 amino acids. Germline V CDR1 and CDR2: SGDLS, YYNGEE. The V end was cut by 0 bases, the J end by 5 bases, with 14 bases between. CDR3 nucleotide sequence: TGTGCCAGCAGCGTAGCCGGACAGTGGTGGGAGACCCAGTACTTC. Translating it yields CASSVAGQWWETQYF.

This clone was counted many times. The chain uses TRBV6-6 and TRBJ1-4; the match to TRBD1 covers 8 bases. Losses at the gene ends were 9 bases for V and 5 bases for J; bases not matched to a gene: 14. Germline V gene sequence: CDR1 MNHNY, CDR2 SVGAGI (reference sequence). The CDR3 is 16 residues long. The CDR3 DNA sequence: TGTGCCAGTAAGGGGTCTCGGGACAGGAAAAATGAAAAACTGTTTTTT. Translating it yields CASKGSRDRKNEKLFF.

V and J are TRBV6-6 and TRBJ2-7; 9 bases are a match to TRBD1. The trim removed 6 bases at V and 4 bases at J, leaving 10 bases unmatched. The CDR3 is made up of 15 amino acids. Germline assignment: CDR1 MNHNY and CDR2 SVGAGI (reference sequence). This CDR3 reads CASSPGTGPSYEQYF. Written as DNA, the CDR3 is TGTGCCAGCAGCCCTGGGACAGGGCCCTCTTACGAGCAGTACTTC.

This clone was seen at least ten times. V usage is TRBV6-6 and J usage is TRBJ1-1; the D is unclear. Germline-derived CDR1 and CDR2 are MNHNY and SVGAGI (reference sequence). Trimming stripped 0 bases from V and 4 bases from J, with 6 bases between. This CDR3 contains 13 residues. DNA of the CDR3: TGTGCCAGCAGTTACTCACGGGGCACTGAAGCTTTCTTT. It codes for CASSYSRGTEAFF.

The table lists this clone with many counts. This chain links TRBV7-9 with TRBJ1-1, with no clear D. Deletions cut 4 bases from V and 5 bases from J, with 8 bases between. The germline gives CDR1 SEHNR, CDR2 FQNEAQ (reference sequence). The CDR3 runs 12 residues. In DNA, the CDR3 is TGTGCCAGCAGCTCGGGGTGGACTGAAGCTTTCTTT. Translating it yields CASSSGWTEAFF.

The chain is built from TRBV27 and TRBJ2-5; D might be TRBD1 (6 bases). The end of the DNA fits TRBJ2-7 better, so the J call may be wrong. The CDR3 runs 13 residues. CDR1 is MNHEY and CDR2 is SMNVEV in the germline V gene (reference sequence). The CDR3 is CASKRDTSYEQYF. The CDR3 DNA reads as TGTGCCAGCAAACGGGACACCTCCTACGAGCAGTACTTC.

This clone showed up many times. The V and J genes are TRBV5-1 and TRBJ1-5; tentatively, D is TRBD1 (6 bases). The CDR3 runs 15 residues. V gave up 4 bases and J gave up 7 bases, with 18 bases separating them. Germline V lookup: CDR1 SGHRS, CDR2 YFSETQ. The DNA of the CDR3 is TGCGCCAGCAGCCCCACGGGGGGGGCCGAGCAGCCCCAGCATTTT. Translated, it gives CASSPTGGAEQPQHF.

This clone showed up many times. The chain has TRBV11-2 and TRBJ2-4, with 8 bases matching TRBD2. This CDR3 has 15 amino acids. With 2 bases clipped from V and 3 bases from J, the junction kept 3 bases outside the gene matches. Germline CDR1 reads SGHAT; CDR2 reads FQNNGV. The CDR3 region is CASSLSTSGKNIQYF. The CDR3 nucleotides read TGTGCCAGCAGCTTAAGCACTAGCGGCAAAAACATTCAGTACTTC.

This clone was found many times. The V gene is TRBV4-1, the J gene TRBJ2-1; the D gene is possibly TRBD2 (5 bases). The CDR3 runs to 17 residues. Germline V gene data show CDR1 as MGHRA and CDR2 as YSYEKL. With 0 bases removed from V and 10 bases from J, the gap between germline ends came to 22 bases. CDR3 protein: CASSQDLASRRRMEQFF. For the CDR3, the DNA is TGCGCCAGCAGCCAAGATTTGGCTAGCAGACGGAGGATGGAGCAGTTCTTC.

This clone was counted many times. The CDR3 DNA reads as TGTGCCAGCAGCTCTAGCGGGAGGATGGGTGAGACCCAGTACTTC. Translating it yields CASSSSGRMGETQYF. The chain joins TRBV7-3 to TRBJ2-5, with TRBD2 matching 11 bases. Germline loops: CDR1 SGHTA, CDR2 FQGTGA. CDR3 length: 15 residues. V lost 4 bases, J lost 5 bases, and 6 bases stayed unmatched.

This clone has ten or more counts. V and J are TRBV29-1 and TRBJ1-2, with TRBD1 matching 10 bases. Germline loops: CDR1 SQVTM, CDR2 ANQGSEA. V trimming: 0 bases; J trimming: 7 bases; junction bases outside the gene matches: 5. CDR3 length: 14 amino acids. CDR3 sequence (DNA): TGCAGCGTTGAAGATCGTGGACAGGGGGGTGGCTACACCTTC. Residues: CSVEDRGQGGGYTF. The whole variable domain, filled in from reference TRBV29-1 and TRBJ1-2, reads SAVISQKPSRDICQRGTSLTIQCQVDSQVTMMFWYRQQPGQSLTLIATANQGSEATYESGFVIDKFPISRPNLTFSTLTVSNMSPEDSSIYLCSVEDRGQGGGYTFGSGTRLTVV.

This clone was counted at least ten times. This sample includes further DNA sequences coding for the same CDR3. The chain links TRBV11-2 to TRBJ1-5; D remains ambiguous. Per the germline V gene, CDR1 is SGHAT and CDR2 is FQNNGV. V was cut by 1 base and J by 5 bases, with 6 bases left in between. CDR3 size: 13 residues. CDR3 DNA sequence: TGTGCCAGCAGCTTAGCCGGGGATCAGCCCCAGCATTTT. This encodes CASSLAGDQPQHF.

The CDR3 here is CASSPTGDHEQYF. In DNA form, the CDR3 reads TGTGCCAGCTCACCGACGGGGGATCACGAGCAGTACTTC. This chain connects TRBV18 to TRBJ2-5, with D possibly being TRBD2 (6 bases). The assigned J gene may be wrong: the sequence end matches TRBJ2-7 better. Germline V gene lookup returns CDR1 KGHSH and CDR2 LQKENI. CDR3 length: 13 residues.

The chain carries TRBV27 and TRBJ2-2, with D perhaps TRBD1 (5 bases). There are 16 residues in the CDR3. Trimming left V 2 bases short and J 3 bases short, with 13 bases between. From germline, CDR1 is MNHEY and CDR2 SMNVEV (reference sequence). The CDR3 bases are TGTGCCAGCAGTTTACTCCGCAGGGTGGACACCGGGGAGCTGTTTTTT. This translates into CASSLLRRVDTGELFF.

This clone was observed at least ten times. This chain links TRBV5-8 with TRBJ1-1; TRBD1 is a possible D gene (5 bases). V was pared by 2 bases and J by 1 base, with 12 bases between. Germline V gives CDR1 SGHTS, CDR2 YDEGEE. The CDR3 runs 15 residues. CDR3 amino acids: CASSFPGVANTEAFF. Written as DNA, the CDR3 is TGTGCCAGCAGCTTTCCGGGGGTCGCGAACACTGAAGCTTTCTTT.

This clone was recorded at least ten times. The chain links TRBV7-2 to TRBJ2-1; D remains ambiguous. The germline CDR1 and CDR2 sequences are SGHTA and FQGNSA. The V end was cut by 3 bases, the J end by 8 bases, with 11 bases between. This CDR3 contains 13 residues. CDR3: CASSLTQFYEQFF. The DNA of the CDR3 is TGTGCCAGCAGCTTGACACAGTTTTATGAGCAGTTCTTC.

This clone has at least ten counts. The chain recombines TRBV7-9 with TRBJ2-7, with D possibly matching TRBD1 (6 bases). The germline V and J ends were trimmed by 5 bases and 7 bases, with 15 bases remaining between them. The CDR3 extends over 13 amino acids. Looked up from germline, CDR1 is SEHNR and CDR2 is FQNEAQ (reference sequence). DNA of the CDR3: TGTGCCAGCAGCCCGGACAGCCAAGTAGAGCAGTACGTC. This gives the protein CASSPDSQVEQYV.

This clone was observed at least ten times. Relative to the germline gene, one junction end is altered; a read error may explain this. The chain combines TRBV6-5 with TRBJ2-4; D not certain. In germline, CDR1 is MNHEY, CDR2 SVGAGI. The CDR3 length is 13 residues. The CDR3 here is CASSPRLKNIQYF. The CDR3 DNA reads as TGTGCTAGCAGTCCCCGACTGAAAAACATTCAGTACTTC.

This clone was seen many times. The rearrangement links TRBV10-3 to TRBJ2-7; D gene uncertain. Germline V CDR1 and CDR2: ENHRY, SYGVKD. This CDR3 has 15 amino acids. V shed 6 bases and J shed 7 bases, with 22 bases lying between them. CDR3 coding DNA: TGTGCCATCAGACTCCGGGTCCCCTCTTTAGGTGAGCAGTACGTC. Amino acids: CAIRLRVPSLGEQYV.

This clone showed up many times. This chain links TRBV7-3 with TRBJ1-1; tentative D call: TRBD1 (5 bases). V lost 1 base and J 3 bases, leaving 12 bases between the germline ends. Germline V gene data show CDR1 as SGHTA and CDR2 as FQGTGA. The CDR3 runs to 15 residues. The CDR3 sequence is CASSLSGRADTEAFF. The DNA of the CDR3 is TGTGCCAGCAGCTTAAGCGGCAGGGCGGACACTGAAGCTTTCTTT.

This clone appeared many times. V gene TRBV6-6 combines with J gene TRBJ1-1; D might be TRBD1 (5 bases). The germline V and J ends were trimmed by 5 bases and 2 bases, with 9 bases remaining between them. The CDR3 has 13 residues. Germline V gene lookup returns CDR1 MNHNY and CDR2 SVGAGI (reference sequence). CDR3 sequence: CASSQRGNTEAFF. In nucleotides, the CDR3 is TGTGCCAGCAGTCAAAGGGGTAACACTGAAGCTTTCTTT.

This clone was detected ten times or more. V gene TRBV6-1 combines with J gene TRBJ1-1; 7 positions match TRBD1. CDR1 and CDR2 (germline): MNHNS, SASEGT. V lost 4 bases and J lost 1; bases outside the gene matches: 0. This CDR3 has 13 residues. CDR3 sequence reads: CASSAGGNTEAFF. The CDR3 nucleotides read TGTGCCAGCAGTGCAGGGGGGAACACTGAAGCTTTCTTT.

Many counts were recorded for this clone. This chain links TRBV7-9 with TRBJ2-1; weak D call: TRBD1 (6 bases). The germline gives CDR1 SEHNR, CDR2 FQNEAQ (reference sequence). The CDR3 has 13 residues. V was shortened by 5 bases and J by 4 bases, with 9 bases between the two germline ends. The CDR3 DNA is TGTGCCAGCAGCCAGAGGGGGTACAATGAGCAGTTCTTC. Translation: CASSQRGYNEQFF.

At least ten counts were recorded for this clone. The V call is TRBV7-9, the J call TRBJ1-1; TRBD1 matches 9 bases. The CDR3 totals 16 residues. The V gene end was trimmed by 1 base and the J gene end by 1 base; junction bases not matched to a gene: 4. Looked up from germline, CDR1 is SEHNR and CDR2 is FQNEAQ (reference sequence). The CDR3 loop reads CASSLDGDRENTEAFF. Here the CDR3 DNA reads TGTGCCAGCAGCTTAGATGGGGACAGGGAGAACACTGAAGCTTTCTTT.

In this sample, this clone turned up a few times. The chain links TRBV7-9 to TRBJ2-1; TRBD2 aligns across 11 bases. Losses at the gene ends were 3 bases for V and 2 bases for J; bases not matched to a gene: 0. CDR3 length equals 15 residues. Germline CDR1 reads SEHNR; CDR2 reads FQNEAQ (reference sequence). The CDR3 spells CASSLTSGAYNEQFF. CDR3 bases: TGTGCCAGCAGCTTGACTAGCGGGGCCTACAATGAGCAGTTCTTC. Using reference TRBV7-9 and TRBJ2-1 for the parts outside the CDR3, the full variable domain is DTGVSQNPRHKITKRGQNVTFRCDPISEHNRLYWYRQTLGQGPEFLTYFQNEAQLEKSRLLSDRFSAERPKGSFSTLEIQRTEQGDSAMYLCASSLTSGAYNEQFFGPGTRLTVL.

CDR3 sequence (DNA): TGTGCCAGCAGTCCGAAAATTTCAGGGGCCCATAACTATGGCTACACCTTC. Residues: CASSPKISGAHNYGYTF. The J gene is TRBJ1-2, the V gene TRBV27; TRBD1 is a possible D gene (6 bases). CDR1 and CDR2 (germline): MNHEY, SMNVEV (reference sequence). Trimming took 5 bases from V and 1 from J, leaving 20 bases between them. The CDR3 has 17 residues.

In its sample, this clone was seen many times. The chain combines TRBV7-8 with TRBJ2-7; TRBD1 matches 9 bases. The CDR3 length is 13 residues. V was clipped by 3 bases and J by 5 bases; unmatched bases: 2. The germline gives CDR1 SGHVS, CDR2 FQNEAQ. The CDR3 region is CASSLDRGNEQYV. Written as DNA, the CDR3 is TGTGCCAGCAGCTTGGACAGGGGAAACGAGCAGTACGTC.

This clone was observed at least ten times. The chain joins TRBV6-5 to TRBJ2-5; 8 bases map to TRBD1. CDR3 length: 16 residues. Germline loops: CDR1 MNHEY, CDR2 SVGAGI. Trimming removed 0 bases from V and 6 bases from J; junction bases left unmatched: 9. Here the CDR3 reads CASSYSALTGAKTQYF. CDR3 sequence (DNA): TGTGCCAGCAGTTACTCAGCACTGACAGGGGCCAAGACCCAGTACTTC.

This clone was detected ten times or more. This chain connects TRBV5-4 to TRBJ2-1; D is uncertain. The germline gives CDR1 SGHNT, CDR2 YYREEE (reference sequence). The V end lost 3 bases, the J end lost 4 bases, and 14 bases lay between the germline ends. CDR3 length equals 15 residues. CDR3: CASSSDLGTYNEQFF. The CDR3 coding sequence is TGTGCCAGCAGCTCGGATCTAGGAACATACAATGAGCAGTTCTTC.